This passage covers 6 T cell receptor beta chains from one sample sequenced in a study of identical twins. TCRdb processed the 5' RACE reads anew with MiXCR; each CDR3 protein has one entry. The sample includes hundreds of thousands of distinct CDR3 sequences, about 20% of them seen just once. The same data also contributed to another study, on T cells expressing NK-cell markers.

The sequenced material came from PBMCs. The origin of the receptors is a woman between 18 and 29 years old in good health.

This clonotype was counted only a few times. This chain connects TRBV20-1 to TRBJ1-4, with D possibly being TRBD1 (5 bases). CDR1 is DFQATT and CDR2 is SNEGSKA in the germline V gene (reference sequence). The CDR3 loop spans 12 amino acids. V shed 1 base and J shed 8 bases, with 8 bases lying between them. The CDR3 DNA reads TGCAGTGCTAGAGGGCAGGGCGAAAAACTGTTTTTT. Translating gives CSARGQGEKLFF.

This clonotype was counted only a few times. V usage is TRBV20-1 and J usage is TRBJ1-1; D perhaps matches TRBD1 (5 bases). Germline values: CDR1 DFQATT, CDR2 SNEGSKA (reference sequence). This CDR3 contains 13 residues. Trimming removed 1 base from V and 3 bases from J, with 9 bases in between. CDR3 nucleotide sequence: TGCAGTGCTAGAGGGGGCTGGGACACTGAAGCTTTCTTT. Amino acid sequence: CSARGGWDTEAFF.

This clonotype was seen a few times. The chain uses TRBV2 and TRBJ2-1; a weak D match, TRBD1 (5 bases). This CDR3 region has 14 residues. Germline-derived CDR1 and CDR2 are SNHLY and FYNNEI. Deletions cut 7 bases from V and 7 bases from J, with 17 bases between. The CDR3 DNA is TGTGCCAGCAACGGACACCTCCCGTATAATGAGCAGTTCTTC. Protein sequence: CASNGHLPYNEQFF.

The V and J genes are TRBV6-5 and TRBJ2-5; the D is unclear. V lost 2 bases, J lost 7 bases, and 5 bases lay in between. The CDR3 runs to 11 residues. Germline V gene data show CDR1 as MNHEY and CDR2 as SVGAGI. CDR3 in amino acids: CASSYGWTQYF. CDR3 nucleotide sequence: TGTGCCAGCAGTTACGGTTGGACCCAGTACTTC.

V is TRBV4-1 and J is TRBJ2-2; 9 nucleotides agree with TRBD2. Germline V lookup: CDR1 MGHRA, CDR2 YSYEKL. The CDR3 covers 16 residues. Losses at the gene ends were 3 bases for V and 3 bases for J; bases not matched to a gene: 5. The CDR3 DNA is TGCGCCAGCAGCCAGAACCTAGCGGGGTACACCGGGGAGCTGTTTTTT. It translates to CASSQNLAGYTGELFF.

This clonotype was seen only a few times. The rearrangement links TRBV7-9 to TRBJ2-3, with unresolved D. Germline-derived CDR1 and CDR2 are SEHNR and FQNEAQ (reference sequence). With 7 bases removed from V and 4 bases from J, the gap between germline ends came to 9 bases. CDR3 size: 12 residues. The CDR3 loop reads CASTNKADTQYF. For the CDR3, the DNA is TGTGCCAGCACCAACAAGGCAGATACGCAGTATTTT.